The rows below give T cell receptor beta chains drawn from one sample of a study of Graves' ophthalmopathy and Graves' hyperthyroidism. TCRdb re-analysed the multiplex PCR reads in MiXCR, keeping a single row per CDR3 protein. This sample has 560,000 or so distinct CDR3 sequences, with 39% found just once. The sequencing sample was made of peripheral blood or thyroid tissue (not recorded which). All receptors derive from an adult man with Graves' hyperthyroidism. Each CDR3 is given with its conserved first and last residue. D genes are given only for firm matches. Clone size is shown for a subset of rows, as once, few, many or a class of expanded clone.

cdr3_nt: TGTGCCAGCAGAGGCACTATCTACGAGCAGTACTTC; cdr3_aa: CASRGTIYEQYF; clone_size: many; v_call: TRBV2; d_call: -; cdr3_length: 12; j_call: TRBJ2-7
cdr3_nt: TGCAGCGTTGCAGGGTTGCACGAGCAGTACTTC; cdr3_aa: CSVAGLHEQYF; clone_size: -; v_call: TRBV29-1; d_call: -; cdr3_length: 11; j_call: TRBJ2-7
cdr3_nt: TGCAGTGCTAGATATAGGGCGGGAGATACGCAGTATTTT; cdr3_aa: CSARYRAGDTQYF; clone_size: -; v_call: TRBV20-1; d_call: -; cdr3_length: 13; j_call: TRBJ2-3
cdr3_nt: TGTGCCAGCAGTTCCCGTGGAGCAGAGGATTACGAGCAGTACTTC; cdr3_aa: CASSSRGAEDYEQYF; clone_size: many; v_call: TRBV28; d_call: -; cdr3_length: 15; j_call: TRBJ2-7
cdr3_nt: TGCAGCGTTGAAGACAGGGGGCGCGGTGGCTACACCTTC; cdr3_aa: CSVEDRGRGGYTF; clone_size: -; v_call: TRBV29-1; d_call: TRBD1; cdr3_length: 13; j_call: TRBJ1-2
cdr3_nt: TGTGCCAGCAGCTACCGAGCGGGGGAAGAGACCCAGTACTTC; cdr3_aa: CASSYRAGEETQYF; clone_size: many; v_call: TRBV7-2; d_call: TRBD2; cdr3_length: 14; j_call: TRBJ2-5
cdr3_nt: TGTGCCAGCTGGGACGAAGATTCACCCCTCCACTTT; cdr3_aa: CASWDEDSPLHF; clone_size: many; v_call: TRBV2; d_call: -; cdr3_length: 12; j_call: TRBJ1-6
cdr3_nt: TGTGCCAGCCCGGAACCGGAAGCCTACGAGCAGTACTTC; cdr3_aa: CASPEPEAYEQYF; clone_size: many; v_call: TRBV5-6; d_call: -; cdr3_length: 13; j_call: TRBJ2-7
cdr3_nt: TGTGCCTGGAGTGTCCAGGCAAATCAGCCCCAGCATTTT; cdr3_aa: CAWSVQANQPQHF; clone_size: -; v_call: TRBV30; d_call: -; cdr3_length: 13; j_call: TRBJ1-5
cdr3_nt: TGCGCCAGCAGCCGGCAGGGGATTGAAGCTTTCTTT; cdr3_aa: CASSRQGIEAFF; clone_size: many; v_call: TRBV10-2; d_call: -; cdr3_length: 12; j_call: TRBJ1-1
cdr3_nt: TGTGCCAGCAGACTCGAGAATGAGCAGTTCTTC; cdr3_aa: CASRLENEQFF; clone_size: few; v_call: TRBV7-9; d_call: -; cdr3_length: 11; j_call: TRBJ2-1
cdr3_nt: TGTGCCAGCTCGGGGTCGATTATCACAGATACGCAGTATTTT; cdr3_aa: CASSGSIITDTQYF; clone_size: -; v_call: TRBV2; d_call: -; cdr3_length: 14; j_call: TRBJ2-3
cdr3_nt: TGTGCCAGCAGTTCCGATAGCGGGGACCAAGAGACCCAGTACTTC; cdr3_aa: CASSSDSGDQETQYF; clone_size: many; v_call: TRBV12-3/TRBV12-4; d_call: TRBD2; cdr3_length: 15; j_call: TRBJ2-5
cdr3_nt: TGTGCCAGCGGCAATCATCGGACAGTTAGCTCCTACGAGCAGTACTTC; cdr3_aa: CASGNHRTVSSYEQYF; clone_size: -; v_call: TRBV12-3/TRBV12-4; d_call: -; cdr3_length: 16; j_call: TRBJ2-7
cdr3_nt: TGCGCCAGCAGCTTGGGTCGTATGAGGGGAATCCCCCAAGGGACCCAGTACTTC; cdr3_aa: CASSLGRMRGIPQGTQYF; clone_size: few; v_call: TRBV5-1; d_call: -; cdr3_length: 18; j_call: TRBJ2-5
cdr3_nt: TGTGCCAGCAGCTTGGCGGCGAACACTGAAGCTTTCTTT; cdr3_aa: CASSLAANTEAFF; clone_size: many; v_call: TRBV5-5; d_call: -; cdr3_length: 13; j_call: TRBJ1-1
cdr3_nt: TGTGCCAGCAGCTTAGAGCTCGGACTAGCGGGAGTACACATTCAGTACTTC; cdr3_aa: CASSLELGLAGVHIQYF; clone_size: -; v_call: TRBV7-9; d_call: TRBD2; cdr3_length: 17; j_call: TRBJ2-4
cdr3_nt: TGCAGCGTTGGGGGCCCTTACTCCGGGGAGCTGTTTTTT; cdr3_aa: CSVGGPYSGELFF; clone_size: -; v_call: TRBV29-1; d_call: -; cdr3_length: 13; j_call: TRBJ2-2
cdr3_nt: TGCAGTGCTAGAGATGGGCGGGGGAGAAATGAAAAACTGTTTTTT; cdr3_aa: CSARDGRGRNEKLFF; clone_size: -; v_call: TRBV20-1; d_call: -; cdr3_length: 15; j_call: TRBJ1-4
cdr3_nt: TGCAGCGTTCGACCCGAAGGGGGACAGACAAACTATGGCTACACCTTC; cdr3_aa: CSVRPEGGQTNYGYTF; clone_size: many; v_call: TRBV29-1; d_call: TRBD1; cdr3_length: 16; j_call: TRBJ1-2
cdr3_nt: TGCAGCTTAGGCCATCTCAACGTCCTGACTTTC; cdr3_aa: CSLGHLNVLTF; clone_size: -; v_call: TRBV29-1; d_call: -; cdr3_length: 11; j_call: TRBJ2-6
cdr3_nt: TGTGCCAGCAGTTACTCGGACTTAAGGGGCGAGCAGTACTTC; cdr3_aa: CASSYSDLRGEQYF; clone_size: -; v_call: TRBV12-3/TRBV12-4; d_call: -; cdr3_length: 14; j_call: TRBJ2-7
cdr3_nt: TGTGCCACCAGTGATGTCCGACTAGCGGGAGGGCTTAGGACCGGGGAGCTGTTTTTT; cdr3_aa: CATSDVRLAGGLRTGELFF; clone_size: -; v_call: TRBV2; d_call: TRBD2; cdr3_length: 19; j_call: TRBJ2-2
cdr3_nt: TGTGCCAGCAGGCGAGGGGCCGAGGAAAAACTGTTTTTT; cdr3_aa: CASRRGAEEKLFF; clone_size: once; v_call: TRBV12-3/TRBV12-4; d_call: -; cdr3_length: 13; j_call: TRBJ1-4
cdr3_nt: TGCGCCAGCAGCTTGCAAACCGGGACCGCTGCCTACGAGCAGTACTTC; cdr3_aa: CASSLQTGTAAYEQYF; clone_size: few; v_call: TRBV5-1; d_call: -; cdr3_length: 16; j_call: TRBJ2-7
cdr3_nt: TGTGCCCAAGGGTGGGACAATCAGCCCCAGCATTTT; cdr3_aa: CAQGWDNQPQHF; clone_size: -; v_call: TRBV2; d_call: -; cdr3_length: 12; j_call: TRBJ1-5
cdr3_nt: TGTGCCAGCAGCCGCGCGGCCGGGACAGGGCTTACCGGGGAGCTGTTTTTT; cdr3_aa: CASSRAAGTGLTGELFF; clone_size: many; v_call: TRBV7-3; d_call: TRBD1; cdr3_length: 17; j_call: TRBJ2-2
cdr3_nt: TGTGCCAGCAGTGCGGGACAGGTCTCTGGAAACACCATATATTTT; cdr3_aa: CASSAGQVSGNTIYF; clone_size: -; v_call: TRBV6-1; d_call: TRBD1; cdr3_length: 15; j_call: TRBJ1-3
cdr3_nt: TGCGCCAGCAGCCCAGAACTCGGGCCAGGCTATGGCTACACCTTC; cdr3_aa: CASSPELGPGYGYTF; clone_size: many; v_call: TRBV4-1; d_call: -; cdr3_length: 15; j_call: TRBJ1-2
cdr3_nt: TGCAGCGCGGGACCGGGAGACTATGGCTACACCTTC; cdr3_aa: CSAGPGDYGYTF; clone_size: few; v_call: TRBV29-1; d_call: -; cdr3_length: 12; j_call: TRBJ1-2
cdr3_nt: TGTGCCAGCAGCCTAGGAGACAGGGATCAAGAGACCCAGTACTTC; cdr3_aa: CASSLGDRDQETQYF; clone_size: many; v_call: TRBV5-1; d_call: TRBD1; cdr3_length: 15; j_call: TRBJ2-5
cdr3_nt: TGTGCCAGCAGCTCACCGGGGGGCTATGGCTACACCTTC; cdr3_aa: CASSSPGGYGYTF; clone_size: many; v_call: TRBV7-9; d_call: -; cdr3_length: 13; j_call: TRBJ1-2
cdr3_nt: TGTGCCAGCAGCTTAGAATTAGGGAGCACTGAAGCTTTCTTT; cdr3_aa: CASSLELGSTEAFF; clone_size: many; v_call: TRBV11-3; d_call: -; cdr3_length: 14; j_call: TRBJ1-1
cdr3_nt: TGCAGTGCTGGGGGCGGGTCCTACGAGCAGTACTTC; cdr3_aa: CSAGGGSYEQYF; clone_size: many; v_call: TRBV20-1; d_call: -; cdr3_length: 12; j_call: TRBJ2-7
cdr3_nt: TGCGCCAGCAGCCAAGAAATGGCTAGCGCGTCGGATACGCAGTATTTT; cdr3_aa: CASSQEMASASDTQYF; clone_size: once; v_call: TRBV4-1; d_call: -; cdr3_length: 16; j_call: TRBJ2-3
cdr3_nt: TGCGCCAGCAGCTGGGGACTAGCGGGTATGGAGACCCAGTACTTC; cdr3_aa: CASSWGLAGMETQYF; clone_size: many; v_call: TRBV5-1; d_call: TRBD2; cdr3_length: 15; j_call: TRBJ2-5
cdr3_nt: TGTGCCATCAGTGTACGGCAGGAGAACACCGGGGAGCTGTTTTTT; cdr3_aa: CAISVRQENTGELFF; clone_size: many; v_call: TRBV10-3; d_call: -; cdr3_length: 15; j_call: TRBJ2-2
cdr3_nt: TGCAGCGTCCTAAGGGGTTTAGCAGATACGCAGTATTTT; cdr3_aa: CSVLRGLADTQYF; clone_size: few; v_call: TRBV29-1; d_call: -; cdr3_length: 13; j_call: TRBJ2-3
cdr3_nt: TGTGCCAGCAAGCTCGATCTGAACACTGAAGCTTTCTTT; cdr3_aa: CASKLDLNTEAFF; clone_size: many; v_call: TRBV3-1; d_call: -; cdr3_length: 13; j_call: TRBJ1-1
cdr3_nt: TGCAGCACCGTGGAGACAGGGGGCGCGGGCTACACCTTC; cdr3_aa: CSTVETGGAGYTF; clone_size: many; v_call: TRBV29-1; d_call: TRBD1; cdr3_length: 13; j_call: TRBJ1-2
cdr3_nt: TGTGCCAGCAGCCAAGGGACTAGCGGGGGGATAGTACAAGAGACCCAGTACTTC; cdr3_aa: CASSQGTSGGIVQETQYF; clone_size: few; v_call: TRBV12-3/TRBV12-4; d_call: TRBD2; cdr3_length: 18; j_call: TRBJ2-5
cdr3_nt: TGTGCCAGCAGCGCCTATCTGGGGCCCGACACCGGGGAGCTGTTTTTT; cdr3_aa: CASSAYLGPDTGELFF; clone_size: -; v_call: TRBV7-2; d_call: -; cdr3_length: 16; j_call: TRBJ2-2
cdr3_nt: TGCAGCGTTGATGGGGTGGAGGACTATGGCTACACCTTC; cdr3_aa: CSVDGVEDYGYTF; clone_size: many; v_call: TRBV29-1; d_call: -; cdr3_length: 13; j_call: TRBJ1-2
cdr3_nt: TGCAGCGTTATAGTTTTCGGGGGGGCCTACAATGAGCAGTTCTTC; cdr3_aa: CSVIVFGGAYNEQFF; clone_size: once; v_call: TRBV29-1; d_call: TRBD2; cdr3_length: 15; j_call: TRBJ2-1
cdr3_nt: TGCAGTGCTGGAGCGCTCGGGAGGGCCTCGATCGATGGCTACACCTTC; cdr3_aa: CSAGALGRASIDGYTF; clone_size: -; v_call: TRBV20-1; d_call: -; cdr3_length: 16; j_call: TRBJ1-2
cdr3_nt: TGCAGTGCTACCGGGACAGTCTACGAGCAGTACTTC; cdr3_aa: CSATGTVYEQYF; clone_size: -; v_call: TRBV20-1; d_call: TRBD1; cdr3_length: 12; j_call: TRBJ2-7
cdr3_nt: TGTGCCATCAGACAGGGGACGATGGACTACGAGCAGTACTTC; cdr3_aa: CAIRQGTMDYEQYF; clone_size: -; v_call: TRBV10-3; d_call: TRBD1; cdr3_length: 14; j_call: TRBJ2-7
cdr3_nt: TGTGCCACCAGCTCGGGACAGGGGAAAGAGACCCAGTACTTC; cdr3_aa: CATSSGQGKETQYF; clone_size: many; v_call: TRBV15; d_call: TRBD1; cdr3_length: 14; j_call: TRBJ2-5
cdr3_nt: TGTGCCAGCAGGTTTCCGGGACAGGGGGCCGCCGAGCAGTACTTC; cdr3_aa: CASRFPGQGAAEQYF; clone_size: -; v_call: TRBV7-9; d_call: TRBD1; cdr3_length: 15; j_call: TRBJ2-7
cdr3_nt: TGTGCCAGCAGCTTTACGGGGGTGCGAGGCACTGAAGCTTTCTTT; cdr3_aa: CASSFTGVRGTEAFF; clone_size: -; v_call: TRBV5-6; d_call: -; cdr3_length: 15; j_call: TRBJ1-1
cdr3_nt: TGTGCCAGCAGTTCTCAGGGTAGTCAGCCCCAGCATTTT; cdr3_aa: CASSSQGSQPQHF; clone_size: many; v_call: TRBV6-5; d_call: -; cdr3_length: 13; j_call: TRBJ1-5
cdr3_nt: TGCGCCAGCAGCTTGGCTCGTGGACGGGCTATTGGGACAGATACGCAGTATTTT; cdr3_aa: CASSLARGRAIGTDTQYF; clone_size: -; v_call: TRBV5-1; d_call: -; cdr3_length: 18; j_call: TRBJ2-3
cdr3_nt: TGTGCCAGCAGCTTAGGAGACTTTAGCAATCAGCCCCAGCATTTT; cdr3_aa: CASSLGDFSNQPQHF; clone_size: few; v_call: TRBV7-9; d_call: -; cdr3_length: 15; j_call: TRBJ1-5
cdr3_nt: TGTGCCAGCAGCCCTTGGTATGGGCGGGGGCGGACTGAAGCTTTCTTT; cdr3_aa: CASSPWYGRGRTEAFF; clone_size: many; v_call: TRBV7-9; d_call: -; cdr3_length: 16; j_call: TRBJ1-1
cdr3_nt: TGTGCCAGCAGAGACACTAGGACAGTAGCTAACTATGGCTACACCTTC; cdr3_aa: CASRDTRTVANYGYTF; clone_size: many; v_call: TRBV7-8; d_call: -; cdr3_length: 16; j_call: TRBJ1-2
cdr3_nt: TGTGCCAGCAGTGAAGGGGAAGGGAATAACTACGAGCAGTACTTC; cdr3_aa: CASSEGEGNNYEQYF; clone_size: -; v_call: TRBV2; d_call: -; cdr3_length: 15; j_call: TRBJ2-7